The rows below give T cell receptor beta chains drawn from one sample of a study of blood T cell repertoires in COVID-19. The protocol was immunoSEQ multiplex PCR, while the TCRdb copy is restricted to in-frame clones and leaves out a portion. The repertoire holds some 220,000 clones, with around 83% as singletons. Sequenced material: peripheral blood. The receptors were gathered from a woman in her 70s with COVID-19, enrolled during active disease. Each CDR3 is given with its conserved first and last residue. The order of the fields is clone size, V gene, J gene, D gene, CDR3 protein, CDR3 DNA. The D gene is left open where the match is weak. Some rows mark clone size as missing; the rest say once, few, many or name a class of expanded clone.

>NA|TRBV21-1|TRBJ1-3|NA
CASCRGLYSGNTIYF
TGTGCCAGCTGCAGGGGGCTATACTCTGGAAACACCATATATTTT
>NA|TRBV5-1|TRBJ2-5|TRBD2
CASSLGVGGRGQETQYF
TGCGCCAGCAGCTTGGGAGTAGGCGGGAGGGGGCAAGAGACCCAGTACTTC
>NA|TRBV2|TRBJ2-3|NA
CASSVRVTDTQYF
TGTGCCAGCAGTGTCCGGGTCACAGATACGCAGTATTTT
>NA|TRBV19|TRBJ2-3|NA
CASSIGVHTDTQYF
TGTGCCAGTAGTATCGGAGTCCACACAGATACGCAGTATTTT
>NA|TRBV19|TRBJ1-5|NA
CASAPGPSNQPQHF
TGTGCCAGTGCCCCAGGGCCTAGCAATCAGCCCCAGCATTTT
>NA|TRBV28|TRBJ1-6|NA
CASSSRAEYEASPLHF
TGTGCCAGCAGTTCGCGGGCGGAGTACGAGGCTTCACCCCTCCACTTT
>NA|TRBV5-4|TRBJ2-2|TRBD2
CASSPSSGRNTGELFF
TGTGCCAGCAGCCCGTCTAGCGGGCGGAACACCGGGGAGCTGTTTTTT
>NA|TRBV28|TRBJ1-5|TRBD1
CASRTGGSQPQHF
TGTGCCAGCAGGACAGGGGGCAGTCAGCCCCAGCATTTT
>NA|TRBV29-1|TRBJ1-1|NA
CSVGSQNTEAFF
TGCAGCGTTGGAAGCCAGAACACTGAAGCTTTCTTT
>NA|TRBV30|TRBJ1-6|TRBD1
CAWTGQGGSPLHF
TGTGCCTGGACCGGACAGGGTGGGTCACCCCTCCACTTT
>NA|TRBV25-1|TRBJ2-3|TRBD1
CASKPGQGKTDTQYF
TGTGCCAGCAAGCCGGGACAGGGAAAAACAGATACGCAGTATTTT
>NA|TRBV6-5|TRBJ1-5|NA
CASRQGWGNQPQHF
TGTGCCAGCAGGCAGGGATGGGGCAATCAGCCCCAGCATTTT
>NA|TRBV6-2/TRBV6-3|TRBJ2-7|TRBD2
CASSSGRAYEQYF
TGTGCCAGCAGTAGCGGGAGGGCCTACGAGCAGTACTTC
>NA|TRBV7-8|TRBJ2-5|TRBD2
CASSPLVSGRATETQYF
TGTGCCAGCAGCCCCCTCGTTAGCGGGAGGGCCACGGAGACCCAGTACTTC
>NA|TRBV11-3|TRBJ2-2|TRBD2
CASSPTSGRAGGELFF
TGTGCCAGCAGCCCGACTAGCGGGAGGGCGGGCGGGGAGCTGTTTTTT
>NA|TRBV7-2|TRBJ2-3|TRBD2
CASSYTKLAGVPDTQYF
TGTGCCAGCAGCTACACAAAACTAGCGGGAGTACCAGATACGCAGTATTTT
>few|TRBV7-9|TRBJ2-7|TRBD2
CASSLERGSFYEQYF
TGTGCCAGCAGCTTAGAGCGGGGCAGCTTCTACGAGCAGTACTTC
>once|TRBV11-2|TRBJ1-5|NA
CASSLQGFNQPQHF
TGTGCCAGCAGCTTACAGGGATTCAATCAGCCCCAGCATTTT
>NA|TRBV2|TRBJ1-2|TRBD1
CASRATGKGYTF
TGTGCCAGCAGGGCGACAGGGAAGGGCTACACCTTC
>NA|TRBV7-2|TRBJ2-1|TRBD2
CASRLAGGTDEQFF
TGTGCCAGCAGACTAGCGGGAGGTACGGATGAGCAGTTCTTC
>once|TRBV7-8|TRBJ2-3|TRBD2
CASSLKSASGRRDTQYF
TGTGCCAGCAGCTTAAAATCGGCTAGCGGGAGGAGAGATACGCAGTATTTT
>NA|TRBV5-4|TRBJ2-3|NA
CASSLQLRPDTQYF
TGTGCCAGCAGCTTGCAGTTACGCCCAGATACGCAGTATTTT
>NA|TRBV5-1|TRBJ2-2|TRBD1
CASSFGTGETGELFF
TGCGCCAGCAGCTTTGGGACAGGTGAAACCGGGGAGCTGTTTTTT
>once|TRBV7-2|TRBJ1-3|NA
CASSPSSVLSGNTIYF
TGTGCCAGCAGCCCTTCCTCGGTCCTCTCTGGAAACACCATATATTTT
>NA|TRBV7-9|TRBJ1-2|NA
CASGAGPNYGYTF
TGTGCCAGCGGGGCGGGGCCTAACTATGGCTACACCTTC
>NA|TRBV7-2|TRBJ2-3|NA
CSTARQYTDTQYF
TGTTCGACAGCGCGGCAATACACAGATACGCAGTATTTT
>NA|TRBV3-1/TRBV3-2|TRBJ2-7|NA
CASSQGFGAPPYEQYF
TGTGCCAGCAGCCAAGGGTTTGGGGCGCCTCCCTACGAGCAGTACTTC
>NA|TRBV28|TRBJ2-3|NA
CASSLSSGRADTQYF
TGTGCCAGCAGTCTCTCCAGCGGCCGTGCAGATACGCAGTATTTT
>NA|TRBV27|TRBJ1-1|NA
CASSVQGLGTEAFF
TGTGCCAGCAGTGTACAGGGCCTGGGGACTGAAGCTTTCTTT
>NA|TRBV7-2|TRBJ2-1|TRBD2
CASSLAGSSYNEQFF
TGTGCCAGCAGCCTAGCGGGGAGCTCCTACAATGAGCAGTTCTTC
>few|TRBV7-2|TRBJ1-4|NA
CASSKELLGATNEKLFF
TGTGCCAGCAGTAAAGAACTATTGGGAGCAACTAATGAAAAACTGTTTTTT
>once|TRBV28|TRBJ1-1|NA
CASSLGGAEAFF
TGTGCCAGCAGTTTGGGGGGGGCTGAAGCTTTCTTT
>NA|TRBV30|TRBJ1-2|NA
CAWSVRGSYTF
TGTGCCTGGAGTGTACGAGGGAGCTACACCTTC
>once|TRBV27|TRBJ2-7|TRBD2
CASSWGPKTGLAGGLGEQYF
TGTGCCAGCAGTTGGGGACCGAAGACGGGACTAGCGGGAGGTCTGGGTGAGCAGTACTTC
>NA|TRBV19|TRBJ2-7|TRBD1
CASSIPGTGTYEQYF
TGTGCCAGTAGTATCCCCGGGACAGGTACTTACGAGCAGTACTTC
>once|TRBV18|TRBJ1-1|NA
CASSPVRDTEAFF
TGTGCCAGCTCACCTGTCAGGGACACTGAAGCTTTCTTT
>NA|TRBV7-2|TRBJ1-4|NA
CASSLDRAGEKLFF
TGTGCCAGCAGCTTAGACAGGGCTGGGGAAAAACTGTTTTTT
>few|TRBV27|TRBJ2-1|TRBD2
CASSAGTSGYNEQFF
TGTGCCAGCAGCGCGGGGACTAGCGGATACAATGAGCAGTTCTTC
>NA|TRBV7-2|TRBJ2-6|NA
CASSLYGANVLTF
TGTGCCAGCAGCTTATATGGGGCCAACGTCCTGACTTTC
>NA|TRBV10-3|TRBJ2-7|NA
CAIRDREYF
TGTGCCATCCGGGATCGAGAGTACTTC
>NA|TRBV27|TRBJ2-6|NA
CASTGQIHSGANVLTF
TGTGCCAGCACAGGGCAGATTCACTCTGGGGCCAACGTCCTGACTTTC